A selection of T cell receptor beta chains follows, all from one sample in a study of cytomegalovirus exposure and HLA in healthy donors. The repertoire was sequenced with immunoSEQ multiplex PCR; TCRdb's copy has only in-frame clones and lacks some. The repertoire has about 140,000 clones, more than 8% of them found once; the top ten carry 1.8%. The sequenced material came from PBMCs. These receptors all stem from a middle-aged man in good health and CMV-seronegative. Both conserved end residues are trimmed from each CDR3.

v_call: TRBV18; j_call: TRBJ1-1; cdr3_aa: ASSPPGYGTEAF
v_call: TRBV30; j_call: TRBJ2-3; cdr3_aa: AWGPGISTDTQY
v_call: TRBV5-6; j_call: TRBJ1-6; cdr3_aa: ASSLFTGQNSPLH
v_call: TRBV7-3; j_call: TRBJ2-7; cdr3_aa: ASSPNSGGYEQY
v_call: TRBV28; j_call: TRBJ2-1; cdr3_aa: ASSIRGSYNEQF
v_call: TRBV7-9; j_call: TRBJ2-7; cdr3_aa: ASSLRGYEQY
v_call: TRBV7-3; j_call: TRBJ2-1; cdr3_aa: ASSLSGHPYNEQF
v_call: TRBV7-6; j_call: TRBJ1-5; cdr3_aa: ASSLVSEGSNQPQH
v_call: TRBV7-8; j_call: TRBJ1-1; cdr3_aa: ASSLGGGAWTEAF
v_call: TRBV18; j_call: TRBJ2-3; cdr3_aa: ASSPWSGGGTDTQY
v_call: TRBV2; j_call: TRBJ2-5; cdr3_aa: ASSNTGRQETQY
v_call: TRBV6-1; j_call: TRBJ2-6; cdr3_aa: ASSEGAGSGANVLT
v_call: TRBV30; j_call: TRBJ2-7; cdr3_aa: AWSVLGTHRTGGSHEQY
v_call: TRBV6-1; j_call: TRBJ2-3; cdr3_aa: ASSEAHGRGTDTQY
v_call: TRBV11-2; j_call: TRBJ2-5; cdr3_aa: ASSGGTGETQY
v_call: TRBV7-3; j_call: TRBJ2-1; cdr3_aa: ASSFSAYNEQF
v_call: TRBV27; j_call: TRBJ2-1; cdr3_aa: ASSLSSWGGRNEQF
v_call: TRBV7-9; j_call: TRBJ1-1; cdr3_aa: ASDRDTEAF
v_call: TRBV7-3; j_call: TRBJ2-2; cdr3_aa: ASSPGTSSTGELF
v_call: TRBV6-5; j_call: TRBJ2-7; cdr3_aa: ASSPPVGASGEQY
v_call: TRBV7-6; j_call: TRBJ2-7; cdr3_aa: ASSASTGYHEQY
v_call: TRBV6-6; j_call: TRBJ2-3; cdr3_aa: ASGASERDTQY
v_call: TRBV28; j_call: TRBJ2-3; cdr3_aa: ASSGGLADSDTQY
v_call: TRBV11-1; j_call: TRBJ2-7; cdr3_aa: ASSRLGAYEQY
v_call: TRBV5-1; j_call: TRBJ1-2; cdr3_aa: ASSLERDRPFYGYT
v_call: TRBV18; j_call: TRBJ2-2; cdr3_aa: ASSAVGRRDTGELF
v_call: TRBV6-5; j_call: TRBJ1-5; cdr3_aa: ASSNAGYSNQPQH
v_call: TRBV5-4; j_call: TRBJ1-4; cdr3_aa: ASSQNDRSNEKLF
v_call: TRBV29-1; j_call: .; cdr3_aa: SVAGVSQGSAYEQY
v_call: TRBV28; j_call: TRBJ2-7; cdr3_aa: ASSRSGNTYEQY
v_call: TRBV5-8; j_call: TRBJ1-4; cdr3_aa: ASSLGTGAEKLF
v_call: TRBV4-1; j_call: TRBJ1-1; cdr3_aa: ASLGTGAVGTEAF
v_call: TRBV19; j_call: TRBJ2-7; cdr3_aa: ASRKGTGGTYEQY
v_call: TRBV11-3; j_call: TRBJ2-5; cdr3_aa: ASSYLARETQY
v_call: TRBV6-5; j_call: TRBJ2-7; cdr3_aa: ASSPRTKINYEQY
v_call: TRBV28; j_call: TRBJ2-3; cdr3_aa: ASSRTGNADTQY
v_call: TRBV29-1; j_call: TRBJ1-2; cdr3_aa: SVDSPGRQAHNYGYT